The 9 T cell receptor beta chains given below trace back to one sample, sequenced in a study of blood T cells in healthy people across ages. A sample-barcoded 5' primer and a J-beta primer mix were used in a second PCR of roughly 6 to 11 cycles. TCRdb itself ran the 5' RACE reads through MiXCR, one entry per CDR3 protein. The repertoire holds around 850,000 distinct CDR3 sequences, 35% to 40% seen once, with roughly 13% in the top ten. Sequenced material: blood. The source is a man aged 18 to 29 in good health.

This clonotype occurred a few times. This chain links TRBV27 with TRBJ1-5; no clear D. Germline CDR1 and CDR2: MNHEY and SMNVEV (reference sequence). V was clipped by 11 bases and J by 0 bases, with 17 bases between them. CDR3 length: 15 amino acids. CDR3 sequence: CAPSGGSYSNQPQHF. The CDR3 coding sequence is TGTGCCCCCTCGGGAGGTAGTTATAGCAATCAGCCCCAGCATTTT.

The chain combines TRBV4-3 with TRBJ2-1; 9 bases line up with TRBD1. V was clipped by 1 base and J by 4 bases; unmatched bases: 8. The CDR3 sequence is 17 residues long. Germline CDR1 reads LGHNA; CDR2 reads YSLEER. CDR3 region: CASSQGLGGQGYNEQFF. In DNA, the CDR3 is TGCGCCAGCAGCCAAGGCCTAGGGGGACAGGGTTACAATGAGCAGTTCTTC.

This clonotype came up many times. The chain couples TRBV12-3 or TRBV12-4 to TRBJ2-3, with unresolved D. CDR3 length equals 17 residues. Deletions cut 4 bases from V and 7 bases from J, with 24 bases between. The DNA for the CDR3 is TGTGCCAGCAGTTACCCCGGGCCCTACCCCCTCTGGAATACGCAGTATTTT. Its protein is CASSYPGPYPLWNTQYF.

In its sample, this clonotype was seen many times. V gene TRBV29-1 combines with J gene TRBJ2-1; possible D gene TRBD2, 7 bases. CDR3 length: 12 residues. In germline, CDR1 is SQVTM, CDR2 ANQGSEA. V was pared by 4 bases and J by 7 bases, with 11 bases between. The CDR3 DNA reads TGCAGCGTTGCCAGGGGAGGGAATGAGCAGTTCTTC. Amino acids: CSVARGGNEQFF.

The gene calls are TRBV12-3 or TRBV12-4 and TRBJ2-1; the D gene is possibly TRBD2 (6 bases). V lost 1 base to trimming and J lost 2 bases, with 18 bases between them. The CDR3 covers 18 residues. The CDR3 DNA is TGTGCCAGCAGTTTAGGCTTAGGGACTGGGTTAGCCTACAATGAGCAGTTCTTC. Amino acids: CASSLGLGTGLAYNEQFF.

The gene calls are TRBV20-1 and TRBJ1-4, with D perhaps TRBD1 (5 bases). V was cut by 0 bases and J by 6 bases, with 14 bases left in between. Germline CDR1 and CDR2: DFQATT and SNEGSKA (reference sequence). CDR3 length: 15 amino acids. The CDR3 DNA is TGCAGTGCTAGAGATCATGGGGGAGAGGATGAAAAACTGTTTTTT. It codes for CSARDHGGEDEKLFF.

This rearrangement joins TRBV10-3 to TRBJ2-1; D perhaps matches TRBD2 (6 bases). V was shortened by 6 bases and J by 0 bases, with 15 bases between the two germline ends. Germline V CDR1 and CDR2: ENHRY, SYGVKD. The CDR3 runs to 16 residues. In DNA, the CDR3 is TGTGCCATCAGCGCACCTAGCGTAAGCTCCTACAATGAGCAGTTCTTC. Encoded protein: CAISAPSVSSYNEQFF.

This clonotype appeared once. The J gene is TRBJ1-2, the V gene TRBV6-2 or TRBV6-3; TRBD1 matches at 8 bases. Germline V gene lookup returns CDR1 MNHEY and CDR2 SVGEGT. V lost 2 bases, J lost 4 bases, and 6 bases stayed unmatched. The CDR3 covers 15 residues. The CDR3 spells CASSYVKQGGYGYTF. DNA of the CDR3: TGTGCCAGCAGTTACGTGAAACAGGGGGGCTATGGCTACACCTTC.

A word on this clonotype: It may be a read error: a sequence one base away is much more abundant. The rearrangement links TRBV4-3 to TRBJ2-1; unclear D gene. The germline gives CDR1 LGHNA, CDR2 YSLEER. CDR3 length equals 13 residues. CDR3 in amino acids: CASSQGEYKEQFF. In DNA form, the CDR3 reads TGCGCCAGCAGCCAAGGGGAATACAAGGAGCAGTTCTTC.